This T cell receptor beta chain was profiled in a study of identical twins. Template switching added a universal primer binding site, and final cDNA carried unique molecular identifiers. Via MiXCR, TCRdb re-called the 5' RACE reads, giving one row per CDR3 protein. The sample gives 350,000 to 600,000 distinct CDR3 sequences, about 14% of which show up once; about 0.52% is in the top ten. A further study also used this sample, focusing on yellow fever vaccine responses in identical twins. This second study says: Vaccine-induced T cell responses in twins were reportedly observed to appear partly convergent, partly personalized.

This clonotype originated in a young woman in good health. Sequencing was done on a sample of CD4+ T cells sorted from blood.

In DNA form, the CDR3 reads TGTGCCAGCAGTTTTACGGGGGTTGTGTTCTTC. Translating gives CASSFTGVVFF. The V call is TRBV12-3 or TRBV12-4, the J call TRBJ2-1; maybe TRBD2 (6 bases). V was clipped by 3 bases and J by 15 bases, with 12 bases between them. CDR3 size: 11 residues.